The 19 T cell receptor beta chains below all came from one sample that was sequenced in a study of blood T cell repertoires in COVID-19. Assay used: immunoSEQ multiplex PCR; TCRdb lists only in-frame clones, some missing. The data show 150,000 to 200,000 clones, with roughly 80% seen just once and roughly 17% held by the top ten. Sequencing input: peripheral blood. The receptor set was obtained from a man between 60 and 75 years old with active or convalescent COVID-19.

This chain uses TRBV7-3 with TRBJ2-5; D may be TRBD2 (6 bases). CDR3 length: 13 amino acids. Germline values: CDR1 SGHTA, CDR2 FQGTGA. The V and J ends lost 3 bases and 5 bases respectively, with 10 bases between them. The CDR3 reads CASSLSRDETQYF. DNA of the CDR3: TGTGCCAGCAGCTTGTCGCGGGATGAGACCCAGTACTTC.

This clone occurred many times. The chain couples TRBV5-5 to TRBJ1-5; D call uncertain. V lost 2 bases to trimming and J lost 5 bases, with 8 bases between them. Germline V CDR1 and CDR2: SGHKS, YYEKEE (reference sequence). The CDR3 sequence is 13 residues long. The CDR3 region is CASSFAEDQPQHF. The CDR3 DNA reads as TGTGCCAGCAGCTTCGCGGAAGATCAGCCCCAGCATTTT. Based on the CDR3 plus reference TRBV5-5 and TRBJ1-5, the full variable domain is DAGVTQSPTHLIKTRGQQVTLRCSPISGHKSVSWYQQVLGQGPQFIFQYYEKEERGRGNFPDRFSARQFPNYSSELNVNALLLGDSALYLCASSFAEDQPQHFGDGTRLSIL.

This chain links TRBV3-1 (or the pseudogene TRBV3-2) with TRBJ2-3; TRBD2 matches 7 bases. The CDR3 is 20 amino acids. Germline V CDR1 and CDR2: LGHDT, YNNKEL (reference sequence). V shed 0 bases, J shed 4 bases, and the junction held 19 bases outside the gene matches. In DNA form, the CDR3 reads TGTGCCAGCAGCCAAGATACGGCGGGACTATTTCGGATCCCGGCAGATACGCAGTATTTT. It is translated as CASSQDTAGLFRIPADTQYF.

The CDR3 DNA reads TGTGCCAGCAGCTTAGTAACAGGGTCCCATTCACCCCTCCACTTT. Translating gives CASSLVTGSHSPLHF. V and J are TRBV7-2 and TRBJ1-6; possible D gene TRBD1, 6 bases. This CDR3 comprises 15 residues. Germline lookup yields CDR1 SGHTA and CDR2 FQGNSA. The V gene lost 1 base and the J gene lost 8 bases, with 12 bases spanning the gap.

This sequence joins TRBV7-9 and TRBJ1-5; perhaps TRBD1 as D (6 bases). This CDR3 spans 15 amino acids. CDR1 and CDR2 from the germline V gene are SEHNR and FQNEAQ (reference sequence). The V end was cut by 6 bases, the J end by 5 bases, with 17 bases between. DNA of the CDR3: TGTGCCAGCAGTTTCTCCGGGACAACGTATCAGCCCCAGCATTTT. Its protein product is CASSFSGTTYQPQHF. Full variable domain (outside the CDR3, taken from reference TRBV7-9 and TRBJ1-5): DTGVSQNPRHKITKRGQNVTFRCDPISEHNRLYWYRQTLGQGPEFLTYFQNEAQLEKSRLLSDRFSAERPKGSFSTLEIQRTEQGDSAMYLCASSFSGTTYQPQHFGDGTRLSIL.

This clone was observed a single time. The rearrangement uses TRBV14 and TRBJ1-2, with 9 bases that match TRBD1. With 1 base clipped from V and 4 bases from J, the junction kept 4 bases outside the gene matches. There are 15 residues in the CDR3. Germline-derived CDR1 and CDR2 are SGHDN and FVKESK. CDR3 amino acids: CASSQGDRVGYGYTF. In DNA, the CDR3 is TGTGCCAGCAGCCAAGGGGACAGGGTCGGCTATGGCTACACCTTC. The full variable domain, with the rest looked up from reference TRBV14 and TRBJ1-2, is EAGVTQFPSHSVIEKGQTVTLRCDPISGHDNLYWYRRVMGKEIKFLLHFVKESKQDESGMPNNRFLAERTGGTYSTLKVQPAELEDSGVYFCASSQGDRVGYGYTFGSGTRLTVV.

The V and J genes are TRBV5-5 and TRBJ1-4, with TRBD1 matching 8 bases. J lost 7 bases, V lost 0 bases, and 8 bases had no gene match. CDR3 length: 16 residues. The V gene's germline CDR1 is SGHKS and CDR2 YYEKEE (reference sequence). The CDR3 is CASSLATGQGGEKLFF. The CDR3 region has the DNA TGTGCCAGCAGCTTGGCCACCGGACAGGGCGGTGAAAAACTGTTTTTT. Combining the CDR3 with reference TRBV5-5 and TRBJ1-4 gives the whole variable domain DAGVTQSPTHLIKTRGQQVTLRCSPISGHKSVSWYQQVLGQGPQFIFQYYEKEERGRGNFPDRFSARQFPNYSSELNVNALLLGDSALYLCASSLATGQGGEKLFFGSGTQLSVL.

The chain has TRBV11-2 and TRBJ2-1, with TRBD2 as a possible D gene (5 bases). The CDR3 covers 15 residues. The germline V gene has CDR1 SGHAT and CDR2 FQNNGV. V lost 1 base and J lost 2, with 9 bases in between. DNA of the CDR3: TGTGCCAGCAGCTTAGTGGGGAGCGCCTACAATGAGCAGTTCTTC. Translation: CASSLVGSAYNEQFF.

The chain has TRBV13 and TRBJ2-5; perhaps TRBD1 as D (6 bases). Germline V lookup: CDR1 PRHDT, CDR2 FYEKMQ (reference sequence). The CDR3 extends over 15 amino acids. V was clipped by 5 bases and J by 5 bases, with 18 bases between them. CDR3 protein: CASSPNRDQGETQYF. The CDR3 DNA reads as TGTGCCAGCAGCCCGAACCGGGACCAGGGGGAGACCCAGTACTTC.

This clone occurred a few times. The CDR3, as DNA: TGTGCCAGCTCACCTCCCCGGGGGGGAGGACGAACCAATGAGCAGTTCTTC. Translating gives CASSPPRGGGRTNEQFF. The V gene is TRBV18, the J gene TRBJ2-1; 8 bases map to TRBD2. Germline V lookup: CDR1 KGHSH, CDR2 LQKENI. The V segment lost 3 bases and the J segment 6 bases; nucleotides outside the gene matches: 13. The CDR3 has 17 residues.

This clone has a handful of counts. Written as DNA, the CDR3 is TGTGCCAGCAGCCAAGGTCGGACTCCAGTTTACGAGCAGTACTTC. It specifies CASSQGRTPVYEQYF. The chain uses TRBV3-1 (or the pseudogene TRBV3-2) and TRBJ2-7; D perhaps matches TRBD2 (5 bases). Germline lookup yields CDR1 LGHDT and CDR2 YNNKEL (reference sequence). V was cut by 1 base and J by 4 bases, with 14 bases left in between. The CDR3 extends over 15 amino acids.

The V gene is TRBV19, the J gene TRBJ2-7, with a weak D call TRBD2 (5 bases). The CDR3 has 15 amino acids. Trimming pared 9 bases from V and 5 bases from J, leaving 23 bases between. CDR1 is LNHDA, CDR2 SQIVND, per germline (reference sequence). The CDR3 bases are TGTGCCAGCCTTATAGTTAGGCGAGGGTCCCACGAGCAGTACTTC. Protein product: CASLIVRRGSHEQYF.

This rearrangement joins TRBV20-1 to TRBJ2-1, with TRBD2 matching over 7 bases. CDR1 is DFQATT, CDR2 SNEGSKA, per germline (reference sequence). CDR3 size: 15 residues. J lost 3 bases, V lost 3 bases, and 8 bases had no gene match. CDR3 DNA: TGCAGTGCTAGTAAAAGCGGGATAAGCTACAATGAGCAGTTCTTC. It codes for CSASKSGISYNEQFF.

DNA of the CDR3: TGTGCCAGCTCACCCCTGATGAAGATAGCGGGAATCGAGACCCAGTACTTC. Encoded protein: CASSPLMKIAGIETQYF. This chain joins TRBV18 and TRBJ2-5; 8 positions agree with TRBD2. The CDR3 loop spans 17 amino acids. Germline CDR1 KGHSH, CDR2 LQKENI. V dropped 3 bases and J dropped 5; count of bases not matched to a gene: 14.

The CDR3 reads CASSLDFYEQYF. CDR3 nucleotide sequence: TGTGCCAGCAGCCTGGACTTCTACGAGCAGTACTTC. The V call is TRBV14, the J call TRBJ2-7, with D possibly being TRBD2 (5 bases). The V and J ends lost 4 bases and 3 bases respectively, with 7 bases between them. CDR1 and CDR2 (germline): SGHDN, FVKESK. The CDR3 is 12 residues long.

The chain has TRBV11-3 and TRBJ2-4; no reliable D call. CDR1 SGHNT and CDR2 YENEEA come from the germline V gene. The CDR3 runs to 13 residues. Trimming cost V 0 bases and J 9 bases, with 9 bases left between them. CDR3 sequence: CASSLDRNSIQYF. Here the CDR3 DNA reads TGTGCCAGCAGCTTAGACAGGAATAGCATTCAGTACTTC.

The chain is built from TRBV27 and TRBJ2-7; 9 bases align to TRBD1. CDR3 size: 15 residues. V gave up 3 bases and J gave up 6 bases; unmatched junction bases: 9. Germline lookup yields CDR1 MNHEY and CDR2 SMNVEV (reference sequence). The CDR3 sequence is CASSFLQGAIFEQYF. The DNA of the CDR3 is TGTGCCAGCAGTTTCCTACAGGGGGCTATTTTCGAGCAGTACTTC.

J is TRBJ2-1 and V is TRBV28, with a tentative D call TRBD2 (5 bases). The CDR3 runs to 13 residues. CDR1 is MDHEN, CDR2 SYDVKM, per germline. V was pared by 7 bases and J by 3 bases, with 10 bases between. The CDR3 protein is CASIGEGYNEQFF. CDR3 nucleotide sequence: TGTGCCAGCATTGGCGAGGGCTACAATGAGCAGTTCTTC.

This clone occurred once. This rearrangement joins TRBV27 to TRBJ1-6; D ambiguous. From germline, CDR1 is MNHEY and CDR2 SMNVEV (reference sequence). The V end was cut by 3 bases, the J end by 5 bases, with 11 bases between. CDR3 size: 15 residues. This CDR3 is CASSFRGTDNSPLHF. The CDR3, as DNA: TGTGCCAGCAGTTTTCGGGGAACAGATAATTCACCCCTCCACTTT.